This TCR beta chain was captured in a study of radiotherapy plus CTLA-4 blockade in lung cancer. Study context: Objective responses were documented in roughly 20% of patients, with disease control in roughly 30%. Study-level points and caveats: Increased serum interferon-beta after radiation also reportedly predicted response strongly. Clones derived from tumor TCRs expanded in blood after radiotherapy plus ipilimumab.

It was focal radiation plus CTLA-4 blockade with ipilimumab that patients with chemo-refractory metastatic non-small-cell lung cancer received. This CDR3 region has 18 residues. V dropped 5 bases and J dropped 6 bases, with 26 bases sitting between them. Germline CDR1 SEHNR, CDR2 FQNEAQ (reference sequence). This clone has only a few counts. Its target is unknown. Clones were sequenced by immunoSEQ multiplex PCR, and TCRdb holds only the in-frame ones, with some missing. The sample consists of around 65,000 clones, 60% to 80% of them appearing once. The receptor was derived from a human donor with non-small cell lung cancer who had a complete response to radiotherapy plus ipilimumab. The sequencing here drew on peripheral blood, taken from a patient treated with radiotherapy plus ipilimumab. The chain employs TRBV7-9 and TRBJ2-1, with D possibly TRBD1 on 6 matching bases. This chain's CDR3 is CASSVWQGRTHLTNEQFF. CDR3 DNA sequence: TGTGCCAGCAGCGTGTGGCAGGGGCGCACTCACCTAACCAATGAGCAGTTCTTC.